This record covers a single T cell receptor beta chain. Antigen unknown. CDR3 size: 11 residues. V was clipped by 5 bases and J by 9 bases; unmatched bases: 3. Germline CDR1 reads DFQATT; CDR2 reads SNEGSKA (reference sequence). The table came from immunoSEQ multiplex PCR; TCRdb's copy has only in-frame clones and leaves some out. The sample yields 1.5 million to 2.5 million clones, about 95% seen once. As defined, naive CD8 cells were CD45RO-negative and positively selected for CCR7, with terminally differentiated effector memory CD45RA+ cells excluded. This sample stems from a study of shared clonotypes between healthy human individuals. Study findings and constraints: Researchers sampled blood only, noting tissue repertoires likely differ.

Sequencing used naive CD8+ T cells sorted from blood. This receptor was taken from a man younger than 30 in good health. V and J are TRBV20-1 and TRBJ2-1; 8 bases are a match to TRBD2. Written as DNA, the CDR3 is TGCAGTGCTGGGAGCGGGGGTGAGCAGTTCTTC. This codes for CSAGSGGEQFF.